The 19 T cell receptor beta chains reported below all come from one sample, sequenced in a study of tissue T cells after allogeneic stem cell transplantation. Indicated time point: mouse harvest day 7 after allogeneic transplant. Mouse grafts combined 10^7 T-cell-depleted bone marrow cells with 10^6 splenic CD5+ T cells. Assay used: immunoSEQ multiplex PCR; TCRdb lists only in-frame clones, some missing. This table holds about 8,200 clones, over 45% found once. Specimen: gut tissue. The receptors were gathered from a female BALB/c mouse given C57BL/6 T cells with graft-versus-host disease after an allogeneic hematopoietic cell transplant.

On this clone itself: These gene names are mouse names. Read sequence stops 1 residue before the CDR3 end, and the germline J gene provides the missing end. The J gene is TRBJ1-1, the V gene TRBV26; D unclear. The CDR3 covers 14 residues. Trimming shortened V by 0 bases and J by 0 bases, and 5 bases separated the two germline ends. CDR1 and CDR2 from the germline V gene are KGHPV and FQNQEV (reference sequence). This CDR3 reads CASSLSGSNTEVFF. The covered CDR3 bases are TGTGCCAGCAGTCTGTCGGGATCAAACACAGAAGTCTTC.

This clone has more than one count but fewer than ten. Each gene name is a mouse one. The covered CDR3 bases are TGTGCCAGCAGTGGGACTGGGTATGAACAGTAC. Protein: CASSGTGYEQY. The complete CDR3 reads CASSGTGYEQYF. The chain joins TRBV26 to TRBJ2-7, with 9 bases matching TRBD2. The read gets to within 1 residue of the CDR3 end, and the germline J gene fills in the rest. This CDR3 region has 12 residues. V shed 5 bases, J shed 4 bases, and the junction held 0 bases outside the gene matches. The germline gives CDR1 KGHPV, CDR2 FQNQEV (reference sequence).

As for this clone: Genes and germline come from the mouse. CDR3 protein: CASSFRGANTEVFF. Partial CDR3 DNA: TGTGCCAGCAGTTTCCGGGGAGCAAACACAGAAGTCTTC. This sequence joins TRBV15 and TRBJ1-1; the D is unclear. The sequenced fragment ends 1 residue before the CDR3 boundary, so the rest is inferred from the germline J gene. Between the trimmed V and J ends, which lost 3 bases and 0 bases, there was a span of 8 bases. The CDR3 consists of 14 residues. CDR1 is SGHND, CDR2 FRSKSL, per germline.

Turning to this clone: Germline and genes: mouse. The CDR3 end falls 1 residue outside the read, so it is completed with the germline J gene. The genes are TRBV15 and TRBJ2-5; 9 bases are shared with TRBD2. This CDR3 is 14 amino acids long. CDR1 is SGHND, CDR2 FRSKSL, per germline. After removal of 5 bases from V and 2 bases from J, the junction contained 2 bases not matched to a gene. CDR3 protein: CASSLTGGQDTQYF. CDR3 bases read: TGTGCCAGCAGTCTGACTGGGGGCCAAGACACCCAGTAC.

This clone is classed as large. The gene symbols are mouse symbols. Read coverage stops 1 residue before the CDR3 terminus; the germline J gene supplies the remainder. The rearrangement joins TRBV13-1 to TRBJ2-7; no clear D gene. Per the germline V gene, CDR1 is NSHNY and CDR2 is SYGAGN. The V gene lost 0 bases and the J gene lost 4 bases, with 8 bases spanning the gap. The length of the CDR3 is 13 residues. The DNA read from the CDR3 is TGTGCCAGCAGTGATGCACCGGGGTATGAACAGTAC. Its protein product is CASSDAPGYEQY. The CDR3 reads in full as CASSDAPGYEQYF.

With respect to this clone: Any gene name here is a mouse gene name. The CDR3 goes on 1 residue after the read ends, and that part is filled in from the germline J gene. The gene calls are TRBV26 and TRBJ2-1; 9 nucleotides line up with TRBD2. Germline trimming cut 0 bases from V and 4 bases from J; bases unmatched to any gene: 1. The CDR3 runs to 15 residues. The germline V gene encodes CDR1 KGHPV and CDR2 FQNQEV (reference sequence). The sequenced CDR3 bases are TGTGCCAGCAGTCTGTCCTGGGGGGGTTATGCTGAGCAGTTC. Translating it yields CASSLSWGGYAEQF. The CDR3 as a whole reads CASSLSWGGYAEQFF.

With respect to this clone: Here the gene names and germline are mouse. Read data end 1 residue before the CDR3 end; the end is taken from the germline J gene. The V call is TRBV3, the J call TRBJ2-3; 8 nucleotides match TRBD2. The CDR3 covers 14 residues. CDR1 and CDR2 (germline): SNHLY, FYNGKV (reference sequence). J was trimmed by 0 bases and V by 5 bases; bases with no gene match: 1. CDR3 loop: CASSRLGSAETLYF. The DNA read from the CDR3 is TGTGCCAGCAGCCGACTGGGGAGTGCAGAAACGCTGTAT.

This clone is deemed medium-sized. Germline and genes: mouse. With the read ending 1 residue before the CDR3 end, the germline J gene is used to fill in that end. J is TRBJ1-4 and V is TRBV12-1; D ambiguous. The V end was cut by 3 bases, the J end by 0 bases, with 4 bases between. This CDR3 is 13 amino acids long. Germline V gene lookup returns CDR1 SGHSN and CDR2 HYEKVE. The sequenced CDR3 bases are TGTGCCAGCTCTGGAATTTCCAACGAAAGATTATTT. Translated, it gives CASSGISNERLF. The full CDR3 reads CASSGISNERLFF.

This clone was observed a handful of times. Genes here carry mouse names. The DNA ends 1 residue before the CDR3 does, and the rest of the CDR3 is filled in from the germline J gene. V and J are TRBV20 and TRBJ1-4; weak D call: TRBD1 (6 bases). Germline V gene data show CDR1 as GFQATS and CDR2 as STVNSAI. The CDR3 runs 13 residues. The ends were cut back, 5 bases at V and 3 bases at J, with 10 bases in the middle. The CDR3 reads CGAAKGANERLFF. The sequenced part of the CDR3 DNA is TGTGGTGCTGCGAAGGGGGCCAACGAAAGATTATTT.

Sample share makes this clone medium-sized. Genes and germline are mouse. From the germline J gene comes the end of the CDR3, since the read stops 1 residue before it. The chain uses TRBV16 and TRBJ1-1; D may be TRBD1 (5 bases). Per germline, CDR1 SGHSA and CDR2 FRNQAP. The CDR3 is 13 residues long. V lost 3 bases, J lost 1 base, and 6 bases lay in between. The CDR3 loop reads CASSFGGNTEVFF. The sequenced part of the CDR3 DNA is TGTGCAAGCAGCTTCGGGGGGAACACAGAAGTCTTC.

Notes on this clone: Genes and germline come from the mouse. The DNA ends 1 residue before the CDR3 does, and the rest of the CDR3 is filled in from the germline J gene. The J gene is TRBJ1-6, the V gene TRBV13-2; D possibly corresponds to TRBD1 (6 bases). TRBJ1-6 is given ORF status, its function remaining uncertain. The CDR3 loop spans 14 amino acids. Between the trimmed V and J ends, which lost 2 bases and 8 bases, there was a span of 11 bases. The germline CDR1 and CDR2 sequences are NNHNN and SYGAGS (reference sequence). The CDR3 is CASGERGGDSPLYF. The part of the CDR3 DNA that was read is TGTGCCAGCGGTGAAAGGGGGGGCGATTCGCCCCTCTAC.

Turning to this clone: An end of the junction does not agree with germline; a read error may underlie this. Germline and genes here are mouse. The read finishes 1 residue shy of the CDR3 end, and the germline J gene is used to complete it. The V and J genes are TRBV26 and TRBJ1-2, with D possibly being TRBD1 (6 bases). CDR3 size: 15 residues. Germline assignment: CDR1 KGHPV and CDR2 FQNQEV (reference sequence). The covered CDR3 bases are TGTGCCGGCAGTCGACCGGGACAAACAAACTCCGACTACACC. Translated, it gives CAGSRPGQTNSDYT. The whole CDR3 protein reads CAGSRPGQTNSDYTF.

A word on this clone: Gene labels here are mouse ones. The missing CDR3 end, 1 residue past where the read stops, is filled in from the germline J gene. The rearrangement joins TRBV16 to TRBJ2-7, with 7 nucleotides matching TRBD1. V lost 1 base to trimming and J lost 3 bases; unmatched junction nucleotides: 0. This CDR3 is 13 amino acids long. Germline V gives CDR1 SGHSA, CDR2 FRNQAP. CDR3 DNA, as far as it was read: TGTGCAAGCAGCTTAGGACAGGGCTATGAACAGTAC. This sequence encodes CASSLGQGYEQY. The whole CDR3 protein reads CASSLGQGYEQYF. Together with reference TRBV16 and TRBJ2-7, the CDR3 gives the full variable domain: NAGVIQTPRHKVTGKGQEATLWCEPISGHSAVFWYRQTIVQGLEFLTYFRNQAPIDDSGMPKERFSAQMPNQSHSTLKIQSTQPQDSAVYLCASSLGQGYEQYFGPGTRLTVL.

About this clone: The listed genes are named as in mouse. The read ends 1 residue early relative to the CDR3; the germline J gene fills the gap. J is TRBJ2-4 and V is TRBV26; D is uncertain. The V and J ends lost 6 bases and 0 bases respectively, with 4 bases between them. Germline V gene lookup returns CDR1 KGHPV and CDR2 FQNQEV (reference sequence). The CDR3 is made up of 12 amino acids. The CDR3 region is CASRPSQNTLYF. CDR3 bases read: TGTGCCAGCAGGCCTAGTCAAAACACCTTGTAC.

This clone was detected once. Gene names follow the mouse nomenclature. Read coverage stops 1 residue before the CDR3 terminus; the germline J gene supplies the remainder. The V and J genes are TRBV3 and TRBJ2-1; 7 bases map to TRBD2. V shed 1 base and J 6 bases; nucleotides not matched to a gene: 6. Germline-derived CDR1 and CDR2 are SNHLY and FYNGKV (reference sequence). This CDR3 has 15 amino acids. The sequenced part of the CDR3 DNA is TGTGCCAGCAGCTTAGGGTCTGGGGGTTTTGCTGAGCAGTTC. Translating gives CASSLGSGGFAEQF. The CDR3 in its entirety is CASSLGSGGFAEQFF.

This clone is labeled as medium-sized (0.01 to 0.1%). All gene names here are mouse names. The read gets to within 1 residue of the CDR3 end, and the germline J gene fills in the rest. The rearrangement uses TRBV1 and TRBJ1-3; D is undetermined. From germline, CDR1 is NSQYPW and CDR2 LRSPGD (reference sequence). V lost 0 bases and J 0 bases, leaving 6 bases between the germline ends. This CDR3 comprises 15 residues. The CDR3 sequence: CTCSADPHSGNTLYF. The DNA read from the CDR3 is TGCACCTGCAGTGCAGATCCCCATTCTGGAAATACGCTCTAT.

A note on this clone: Gene names refer to mouse genes. The sequenced CDR3 bases are TGTGCCAGCTCTCTCGTGGGACAGGGGGCAGAAACGCTGTAT. Translated, it gives CASSLVGQGAETLY. From start to end, the CDR3 is CASSLVGQGAETLYF. The chain combines TRBV12-1 with TRBJ2-3; 10 bases align to TRBD1. The CDR3 end is not reached by the read, which stops 1 residue before it; the germline J gene fills it in. Germline-derived CDR1 and CDR2 are SGHSN and HYEKVE. The CDR3 contains 15 residues. Losses at the gene ends were 0 bases for V and 3 bases for J; bases not matched to a gene: 2.

In this sample, this clone is medium-sized (0.01 to 0.1%). Genes and germline come from the mouse. The CDR3 is cut off 1 residue early in the read; its end comes from the germline J gene. This chain connects TRBV3 to TRBJ2-7; 11 bases agree with TRBD2. Germline CDR1 is SNHLY and CDR2 is FYNGKV (reference sequence). Unmatched junction bases numbered 1, after V lost 0 bases and J lost 6 bases. This CDR3 has 14 amino acids. CDR3 bases read: TGTGCCAGCAGCTTAGCACTGGGGGGGCGTGAACAGTAC. It is translated as CASSLALGGREQY. The complete CDR3 reads CASSLALGGREQYF. The full variable domain, rest sourced from reference TRBV3 and TRBJ2-7, is GPKVLQIPSHQIIDMGQMVTLNCDPVSNHLYFYWYKQILGQQMEFLVNFYNGKVMEKSKLFKDQFSVERPDGSYFTLKIQPTALEDSAVYFCASSLALGGREQYFGPGTRLTVL.

By proportion, this clone is medium-sized (0.01 to 0.1%). Each gene name is a mouse one. The read terminates 1 residue ahead of where the CDR3 ends, so the germline J gene completes it. V usage is TRBV19 and J usage is TRBJ2-1, with TRBD1 matching 9 bases. Trimming took 1 base from V and 7 from J; bases not matched to a gene: 0. This CDR3 has 13 amino acids. The germline gives CDR1 FNHDT, CDR2 SITEND (reference sequence). The sequenced part of the CDR3 DNA is TGTGCCAGCAGTATAACAGGGGGCGCTGAGCAGTTC. Translated, it gives CASSITGGAEQF. The entire CDR3 sequence reads CASSITGGAEQFF.